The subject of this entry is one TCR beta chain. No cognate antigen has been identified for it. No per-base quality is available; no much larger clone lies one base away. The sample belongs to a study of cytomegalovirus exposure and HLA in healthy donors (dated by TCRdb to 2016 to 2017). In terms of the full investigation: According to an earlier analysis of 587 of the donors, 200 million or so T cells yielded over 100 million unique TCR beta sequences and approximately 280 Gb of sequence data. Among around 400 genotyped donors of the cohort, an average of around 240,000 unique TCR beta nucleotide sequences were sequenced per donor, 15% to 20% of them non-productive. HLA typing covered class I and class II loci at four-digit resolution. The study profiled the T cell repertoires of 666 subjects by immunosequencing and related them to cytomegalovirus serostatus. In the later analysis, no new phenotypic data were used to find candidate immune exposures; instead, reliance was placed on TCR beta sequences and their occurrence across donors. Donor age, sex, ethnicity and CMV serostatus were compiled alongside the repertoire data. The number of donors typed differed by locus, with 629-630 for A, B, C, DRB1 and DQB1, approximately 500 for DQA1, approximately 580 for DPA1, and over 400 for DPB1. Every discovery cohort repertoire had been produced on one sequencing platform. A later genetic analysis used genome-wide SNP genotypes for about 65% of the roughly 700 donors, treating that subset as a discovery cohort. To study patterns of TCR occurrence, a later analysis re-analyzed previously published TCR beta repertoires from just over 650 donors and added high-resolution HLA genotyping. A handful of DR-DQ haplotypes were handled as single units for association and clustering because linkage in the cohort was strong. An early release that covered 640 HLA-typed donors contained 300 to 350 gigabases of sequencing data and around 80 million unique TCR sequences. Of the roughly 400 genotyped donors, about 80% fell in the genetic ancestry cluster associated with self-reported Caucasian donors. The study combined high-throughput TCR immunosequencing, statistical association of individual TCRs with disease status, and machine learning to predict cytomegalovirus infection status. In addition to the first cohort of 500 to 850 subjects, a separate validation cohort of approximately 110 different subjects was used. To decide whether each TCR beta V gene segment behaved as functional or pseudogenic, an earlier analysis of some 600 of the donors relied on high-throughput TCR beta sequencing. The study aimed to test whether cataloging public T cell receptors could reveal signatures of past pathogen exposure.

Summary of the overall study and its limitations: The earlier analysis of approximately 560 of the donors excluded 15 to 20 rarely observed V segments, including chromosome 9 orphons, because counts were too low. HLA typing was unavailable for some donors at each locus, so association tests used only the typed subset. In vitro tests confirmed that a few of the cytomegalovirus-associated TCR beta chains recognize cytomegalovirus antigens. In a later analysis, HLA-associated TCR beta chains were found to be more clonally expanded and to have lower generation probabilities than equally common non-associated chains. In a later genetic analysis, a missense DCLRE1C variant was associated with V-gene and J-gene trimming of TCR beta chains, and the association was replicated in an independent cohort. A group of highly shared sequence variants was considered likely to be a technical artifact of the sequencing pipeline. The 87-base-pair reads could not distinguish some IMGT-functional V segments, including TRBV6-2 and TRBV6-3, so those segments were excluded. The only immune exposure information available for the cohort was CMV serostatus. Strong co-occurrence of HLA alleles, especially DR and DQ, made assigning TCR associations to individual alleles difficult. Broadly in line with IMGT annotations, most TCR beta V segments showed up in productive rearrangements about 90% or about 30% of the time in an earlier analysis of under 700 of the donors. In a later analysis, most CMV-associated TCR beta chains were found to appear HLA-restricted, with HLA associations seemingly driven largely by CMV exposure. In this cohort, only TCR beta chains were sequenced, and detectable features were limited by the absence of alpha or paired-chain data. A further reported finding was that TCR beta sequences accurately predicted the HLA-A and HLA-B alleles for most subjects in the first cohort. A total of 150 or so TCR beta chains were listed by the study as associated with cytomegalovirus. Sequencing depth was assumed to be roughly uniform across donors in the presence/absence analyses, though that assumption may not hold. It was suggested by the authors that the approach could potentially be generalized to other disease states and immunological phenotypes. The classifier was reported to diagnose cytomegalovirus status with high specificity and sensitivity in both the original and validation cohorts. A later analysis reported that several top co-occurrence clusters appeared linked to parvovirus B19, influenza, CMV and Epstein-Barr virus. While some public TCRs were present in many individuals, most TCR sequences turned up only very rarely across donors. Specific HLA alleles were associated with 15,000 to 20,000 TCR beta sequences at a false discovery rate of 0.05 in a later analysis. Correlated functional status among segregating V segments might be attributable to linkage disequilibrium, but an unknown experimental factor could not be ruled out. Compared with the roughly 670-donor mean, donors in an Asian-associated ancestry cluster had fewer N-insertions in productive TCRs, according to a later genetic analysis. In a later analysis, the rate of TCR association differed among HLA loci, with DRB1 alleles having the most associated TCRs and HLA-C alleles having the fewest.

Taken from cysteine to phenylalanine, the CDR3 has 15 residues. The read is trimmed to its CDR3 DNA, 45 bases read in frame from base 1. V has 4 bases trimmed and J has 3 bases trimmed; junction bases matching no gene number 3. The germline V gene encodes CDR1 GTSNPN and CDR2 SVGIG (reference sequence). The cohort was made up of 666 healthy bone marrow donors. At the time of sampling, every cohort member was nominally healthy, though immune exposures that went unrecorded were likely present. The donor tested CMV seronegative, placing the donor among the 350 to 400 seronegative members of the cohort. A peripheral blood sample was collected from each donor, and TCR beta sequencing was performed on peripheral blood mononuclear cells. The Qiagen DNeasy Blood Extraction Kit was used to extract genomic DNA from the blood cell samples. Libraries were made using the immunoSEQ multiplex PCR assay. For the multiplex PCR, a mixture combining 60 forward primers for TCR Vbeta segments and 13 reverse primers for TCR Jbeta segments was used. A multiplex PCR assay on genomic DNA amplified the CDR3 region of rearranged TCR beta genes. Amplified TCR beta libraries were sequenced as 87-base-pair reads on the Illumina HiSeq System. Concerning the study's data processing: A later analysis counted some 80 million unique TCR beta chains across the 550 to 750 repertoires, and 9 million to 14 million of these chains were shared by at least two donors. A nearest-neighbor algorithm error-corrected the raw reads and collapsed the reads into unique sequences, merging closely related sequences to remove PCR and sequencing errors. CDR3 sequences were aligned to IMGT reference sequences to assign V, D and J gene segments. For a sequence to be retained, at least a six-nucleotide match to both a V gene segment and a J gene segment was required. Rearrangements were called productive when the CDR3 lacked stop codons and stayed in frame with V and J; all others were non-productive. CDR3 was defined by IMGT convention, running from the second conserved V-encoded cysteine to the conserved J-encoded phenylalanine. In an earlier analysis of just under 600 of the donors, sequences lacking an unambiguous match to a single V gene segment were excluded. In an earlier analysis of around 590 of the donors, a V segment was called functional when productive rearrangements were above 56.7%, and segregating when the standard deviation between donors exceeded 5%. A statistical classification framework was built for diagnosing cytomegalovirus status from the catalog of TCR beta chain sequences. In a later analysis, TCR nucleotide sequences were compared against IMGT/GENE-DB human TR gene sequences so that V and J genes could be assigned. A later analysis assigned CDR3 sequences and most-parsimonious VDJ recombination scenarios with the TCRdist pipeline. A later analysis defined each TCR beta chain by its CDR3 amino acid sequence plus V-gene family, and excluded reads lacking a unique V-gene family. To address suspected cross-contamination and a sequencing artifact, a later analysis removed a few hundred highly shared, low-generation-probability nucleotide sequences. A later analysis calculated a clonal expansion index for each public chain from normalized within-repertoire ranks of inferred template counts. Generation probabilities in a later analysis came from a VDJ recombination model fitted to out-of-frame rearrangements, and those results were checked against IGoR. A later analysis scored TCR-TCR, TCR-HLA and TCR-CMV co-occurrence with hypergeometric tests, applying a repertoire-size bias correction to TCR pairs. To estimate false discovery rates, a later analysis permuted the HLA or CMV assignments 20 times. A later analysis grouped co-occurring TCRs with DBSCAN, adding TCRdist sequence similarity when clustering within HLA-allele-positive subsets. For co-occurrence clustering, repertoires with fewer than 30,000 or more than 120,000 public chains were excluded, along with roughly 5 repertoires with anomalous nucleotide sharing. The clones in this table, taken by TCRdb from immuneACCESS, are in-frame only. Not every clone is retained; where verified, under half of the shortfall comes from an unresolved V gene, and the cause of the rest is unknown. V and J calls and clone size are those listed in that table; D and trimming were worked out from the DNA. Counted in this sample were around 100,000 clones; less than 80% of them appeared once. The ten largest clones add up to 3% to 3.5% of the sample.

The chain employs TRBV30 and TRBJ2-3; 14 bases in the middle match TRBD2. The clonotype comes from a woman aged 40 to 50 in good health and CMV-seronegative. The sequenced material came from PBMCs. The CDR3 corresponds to CAWNRTSGRTDTQYF. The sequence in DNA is TGTGCCTGGAATAGGACTAGCGGGAGGACAGATACGCAGTATTTT.